Included here is one T cell receptor beta chain sequence, with context. Repertoires were generated with immunoSEQ multiplex PCR, while TCRdb's copy carries only in-frame clones and drops some. The sample holds 45,000 to 70,000 clones; around 93% are singletons and the top ten take about 0.93%. The V gene's germline CDR1 is GTSNPN and CDR2 SVGIG (reference sequence). V shed 2 bases and J 5 bases; nucleotides not matched to a gene: 3. CDR3 size: 14 residues. The sample is drawn from a study of control samples from healthy donors and cancer patients. Sequencing was done on a sample of PBMCs. The rearrangement joins TRBV30 to TRBJ1-4; 9 nucleotides line up with TRBD1. The receptor comes from a man under 40 with colorectal cancer. As DNA, the CDR3 is TGTGCCTGGAGTCCCGGGACAGGGAATGAAAAACTGTTTTTT. It codes for CAWSPGTGNEKLFF.